Below are 4 T cell receptor beta chains sequenced from a single sample in a study of blood T cell repertoires in COVID-19. Sequencing was performed with immunoSEQ multiplex PCR; in TCRdb, only in-frame clones are kept and a portion is missing. The table has around 60,000 clones, roughly 84% seen once. The sample was peripheral blood. The receptors were sampled from a man aged 55 to 69 with COVID-19, enrolled during active disease.

V is TRBV5-3 and J is TRBJ2-3; 11 bases are shared with TRBD2. TRBV5-3 is recorded as an ORF, its role being uncertain. The CDR3 has 17 amino acids. V shed 2 bases, J shed 0 bases, and the junction held 5 bases outside the gene matches. Written as DNA, the CDR3 is TGTGCCAGAAGCTTAGGGACTAGCGGAATAAGCACAGATACGCAGTATTTT. This sequence encodes CARSLGTSGISTDTQYF.

The chain couples TRBV6-1 to TRBJ1-5; possible D gene TRBD1, 6 bases. CDR3 size: 15 residues. The germline V and J ends were trimmed by 2 bases and 4 bases, with 12 bases remaining between them. The germline V gene has CDR1 MNHNS and CDR2 SASEGT. The CDR3 DNA follows: TGTGCCAGCAGTGAATTAGGGGGTGGGAATCAGCCCCAGCATTTT. Translated: CASSELGGGNQPQHF.

The V call is TRBV5-1, the J call TRBJ1-2; no reliable D call. The V and J ends lost 4 bases and 3 bases respectively, with 10 bases between them. This CDR3 has 13 amino acids. Germline V gene lookup returns CDR1 SGHRS and CDR2 YFSETQ. This CDR3 reads CASSETEDYGYTF. The CDR3 DNA reads as TGCGCCAGCAGCGAGACTGAGGACTATGGCTACACCTTC.

J is TRBJ1-3 and V is TRBV3-1 (or the pseudogene TRBV3-2); TRBD1 might be the D (5 bases). This CDR3 has 15 amino acids. V was cut by 4 bases and J by 4 bases, with 14 bases left in between. Germline loops: CDR1 LGHDT, CDR2 YNNKEL (reference sequence). The CDR3 DNA follows: TGTGCCAGCAGCCGGGCCCCAGGGTCCGGAAACACCATATATTTT. It is translated as CASSRAPGSGNTIYF.